This T cell receptor (beta chain) was recovered during a study of breast tumors, draining lymph nodes, adjacent tissues. Whole-study results and caveats: The lymph node origin of tumor T cells was framed as consistent with a hypothesis, not demonstrated. Compared with lymph nodes, tumors were less diverse; compared with nontumor tissue, more. Luminal-like breast cancer showed significantly greater tumor-nontumor repertoire similarity than basal-like breast cancer did. The data were judged consistent with most tumor T cells coming from lymph node and expanding in tumor.

Breast cancer patients provided tissue from their axillary draining lymph nodes. Via MiXCR, TCRdb re-called the multiplex PCR reads, giving one row per CDR3 protein. The sample contains around 150,000 distinct CDR3 sequences, approximately 30% of which appear only once. Between the trimmed V and J ends, which lost 6 bases and 9 bases, there was a span of 9 bases. This CDR3 is built from 12 residues. This clonotype was detected many times. Its specificity is unknown. The chain is built from TRBV12-3 or TRBV12-4 and TRBJ1-6; D is unclear. The specimen was axillary lymph node tissue. The receptor's source is a female donor with breast cancer. Some clones in this sample may be carry-over from other donors' samples. The CDR3 protein is CASSEEPSPLHF. For the CDR3, the DNA is TGTGCCAGCAGCGAAGAACCTTCACCCCTCCACTTT.